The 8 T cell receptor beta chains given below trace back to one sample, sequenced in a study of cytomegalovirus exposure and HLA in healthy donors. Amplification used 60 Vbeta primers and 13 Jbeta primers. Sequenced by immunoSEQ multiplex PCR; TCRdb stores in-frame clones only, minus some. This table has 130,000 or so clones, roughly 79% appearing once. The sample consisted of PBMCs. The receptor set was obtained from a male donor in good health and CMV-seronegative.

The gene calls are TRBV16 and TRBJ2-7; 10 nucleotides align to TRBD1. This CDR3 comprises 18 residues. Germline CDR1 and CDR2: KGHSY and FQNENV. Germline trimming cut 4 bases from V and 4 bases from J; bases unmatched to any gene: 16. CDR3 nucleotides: TGTGCCAGCAGCCGCCATGATTCGGCCGGGGACAGGGGATACGAGCAGTACTTC. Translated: CASSRHDSAGDRGYEQYF.

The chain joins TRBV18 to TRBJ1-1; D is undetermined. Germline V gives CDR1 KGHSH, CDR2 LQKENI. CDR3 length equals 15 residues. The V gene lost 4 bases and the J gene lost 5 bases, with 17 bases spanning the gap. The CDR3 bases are TGTGCCAGCTCACTGAGGGCAGGAGCGGGGACTGAAGCTTTCTTT. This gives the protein CASSLRAGAGTEAFF.

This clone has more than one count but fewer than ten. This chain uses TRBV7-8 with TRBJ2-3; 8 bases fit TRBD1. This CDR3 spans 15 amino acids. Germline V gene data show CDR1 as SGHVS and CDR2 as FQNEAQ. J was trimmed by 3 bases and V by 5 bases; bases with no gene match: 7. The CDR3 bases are TGTGCCAGCAGCCCTGGACAGGGAAGGACAGATACGCAGTATTTT. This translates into CASSPGQGRTDTQYF.

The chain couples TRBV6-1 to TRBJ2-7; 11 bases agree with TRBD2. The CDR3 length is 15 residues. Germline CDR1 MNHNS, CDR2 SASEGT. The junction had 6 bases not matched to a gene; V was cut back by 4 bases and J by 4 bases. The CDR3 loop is CASSVIAGGDYEQYF. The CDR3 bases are TGTGCCAGCAGTGTTATAGCGGGGGGGGATTACGAGCAGTACTTC.

The CDR3 is CASSKETGSTNEQYF. The CDR3 DNA follows: TGTGCCAGCAGCAAGGAGACGGGATCCACTAACGAGCAGTACTTC. The gene calls are TRBV2 and TRBJ2-7, with TRBD2 as a possible D gene (5 bases). CDR3 size: 15 residues. Germline V gene sequence: CDR1 SNHLY, CDR2 FYNNEI. V lost 6 bases, J lost 5 bases, and 20 bases lay in between.

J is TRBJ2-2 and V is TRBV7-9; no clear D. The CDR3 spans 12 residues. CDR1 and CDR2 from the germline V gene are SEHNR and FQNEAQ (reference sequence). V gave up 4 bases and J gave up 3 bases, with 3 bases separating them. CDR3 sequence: CASSSYTGELFF. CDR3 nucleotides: TGTGCCAGCAGCTCTTACACCGGGGAGCTGTTTTTT.

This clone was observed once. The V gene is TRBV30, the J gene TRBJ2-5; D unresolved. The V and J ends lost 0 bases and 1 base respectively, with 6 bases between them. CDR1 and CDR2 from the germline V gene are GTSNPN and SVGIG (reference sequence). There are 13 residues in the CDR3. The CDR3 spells CAWSVNSQETQYF. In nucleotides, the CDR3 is TGTGCCTGGAGTGTAAACAGCCAAGAGACCCAGTACTTC.

CDR3 bases: TGTGCCAGCAGTATAGCGGGGAACACTGAAGCTTTCTTT. As protein: CASSIAGNTEAFF. This rearrangement joins TRBV6-5 to TRBJ1-1; D gene ambiguous. Trimming shortened V by 5 bases and J by 1 base, and 8 bases separated the two germline ends. Germline CDR1 is MNHEY and CDR2 is SVGAGI. The CDR3 sequence is 13 residues long.